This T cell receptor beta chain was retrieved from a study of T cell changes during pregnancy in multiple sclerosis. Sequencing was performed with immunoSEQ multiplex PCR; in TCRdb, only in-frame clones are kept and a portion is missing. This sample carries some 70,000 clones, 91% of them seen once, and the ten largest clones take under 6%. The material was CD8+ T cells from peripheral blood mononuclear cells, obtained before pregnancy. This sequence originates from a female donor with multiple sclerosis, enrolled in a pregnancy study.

In nucleotides, the CDR3 is TGTGCCAGCAGCTTAGTTGGGGGGGGAAGCACAGATACGCAGTATTTT. Translated: CASSLVGGGSTDTQYF. V gene TRBV7-3 combines with J gene TRBJ2-3; TRBD2 aligns across 7 bases. CDR1 SGHTA and CDR2 FQGTGA come from the germline V gene. The CDR3 loop spans 16 amino acids. V lost 2 bases and J lost 0; bases outside the gene matches: 5.